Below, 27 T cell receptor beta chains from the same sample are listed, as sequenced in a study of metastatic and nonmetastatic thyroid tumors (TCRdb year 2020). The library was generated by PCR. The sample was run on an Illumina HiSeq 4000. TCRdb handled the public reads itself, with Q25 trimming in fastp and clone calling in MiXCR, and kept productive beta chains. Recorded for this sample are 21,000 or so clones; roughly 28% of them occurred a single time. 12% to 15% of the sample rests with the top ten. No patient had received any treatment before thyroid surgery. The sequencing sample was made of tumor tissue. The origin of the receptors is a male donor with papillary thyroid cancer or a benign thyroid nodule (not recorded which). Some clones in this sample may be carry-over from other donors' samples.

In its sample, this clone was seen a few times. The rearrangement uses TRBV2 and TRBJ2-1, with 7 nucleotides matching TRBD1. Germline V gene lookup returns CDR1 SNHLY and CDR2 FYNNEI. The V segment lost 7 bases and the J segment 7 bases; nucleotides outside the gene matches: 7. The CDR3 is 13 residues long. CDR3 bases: TGTGCCAGCATCCTATACAGGGGTAATGAGCAGTTCTTC. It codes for CASILYRGNEQFF.

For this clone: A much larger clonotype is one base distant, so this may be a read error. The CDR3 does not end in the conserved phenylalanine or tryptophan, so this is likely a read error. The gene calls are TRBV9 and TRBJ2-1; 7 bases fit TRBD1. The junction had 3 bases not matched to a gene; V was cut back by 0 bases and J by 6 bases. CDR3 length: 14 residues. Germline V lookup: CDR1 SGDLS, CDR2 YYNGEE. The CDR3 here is CASSVDPGGNEQFL. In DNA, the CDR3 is TGTGCCAGCAGCGTAGATCCAGGGGGCAATGAGCAGTTCCTC.

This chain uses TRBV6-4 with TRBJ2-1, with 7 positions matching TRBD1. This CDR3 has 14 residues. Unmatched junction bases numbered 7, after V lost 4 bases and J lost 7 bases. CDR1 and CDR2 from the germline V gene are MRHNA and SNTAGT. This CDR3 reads CASSGGGEGNEQFF. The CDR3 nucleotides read TGTGCCAGCAGTGGAGGGGGCGAAGGAAATGAGCAGTTCTTC.

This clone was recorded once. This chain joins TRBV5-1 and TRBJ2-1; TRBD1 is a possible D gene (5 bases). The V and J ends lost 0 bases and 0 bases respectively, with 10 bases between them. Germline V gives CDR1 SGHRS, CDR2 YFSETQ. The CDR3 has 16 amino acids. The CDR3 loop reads CASSLEGAISYNEQFF. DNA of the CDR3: TGCGCCAGCAGCTTGGAAGGGGCTATCTCCTACAATGAGCAGTTCTTC.

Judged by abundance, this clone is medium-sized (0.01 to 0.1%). CDR3 coding DNA: TGCAGTGCTAGAGAGCACGGACTCCACCACGGGCAGTACTTC. Protein product: CSAREHGLHHGQYF. The rearrangement links TRBV20-1 to TRBJ2-7; D might be TRBD2 (5 bases). CDR1 and CDR2 from the germline V gene are DFQATT and SNEGSKA (reference sequence). V was clipped by 0 bases and J by 9 bases, with 18 bases between them. This CDR3 comprises 14 residues.

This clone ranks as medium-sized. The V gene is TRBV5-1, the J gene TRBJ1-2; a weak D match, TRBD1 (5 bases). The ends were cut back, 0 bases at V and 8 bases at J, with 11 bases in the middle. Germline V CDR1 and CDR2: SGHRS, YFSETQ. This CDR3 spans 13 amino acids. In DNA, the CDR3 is TGCGCCAGCAGCTTGGCCGGGGGTTTGGGCTACACCTTC. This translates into CASSLAGGLGYTF.

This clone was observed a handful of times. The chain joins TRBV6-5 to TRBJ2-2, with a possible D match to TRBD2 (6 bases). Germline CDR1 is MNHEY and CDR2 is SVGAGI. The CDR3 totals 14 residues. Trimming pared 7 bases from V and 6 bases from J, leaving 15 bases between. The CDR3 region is CASILVRGSGELFF. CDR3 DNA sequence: TGTGCCAGCATTTTAGTGCGGGGATCCGGGGAGCTGTTTTTT.

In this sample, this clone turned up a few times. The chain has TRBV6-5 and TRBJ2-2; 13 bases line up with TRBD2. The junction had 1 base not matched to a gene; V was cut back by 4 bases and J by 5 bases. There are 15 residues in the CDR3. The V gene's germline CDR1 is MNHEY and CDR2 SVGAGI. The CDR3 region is CASSLLAGGTGELFF. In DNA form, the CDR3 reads TGTGCCAGCAGTTTACTAGCGGGAGGGACCGGGGAGCTGTTTTTT.

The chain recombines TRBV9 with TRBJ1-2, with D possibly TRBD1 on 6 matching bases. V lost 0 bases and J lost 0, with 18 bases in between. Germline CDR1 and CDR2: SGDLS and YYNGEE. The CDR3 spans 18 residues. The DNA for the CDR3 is TGTGCCAGCAGCGTAGGTCTTACGGGACACTCATCTAACTATGGCTACACCTTC. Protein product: CASSVGLTGHSSNYGYTF.

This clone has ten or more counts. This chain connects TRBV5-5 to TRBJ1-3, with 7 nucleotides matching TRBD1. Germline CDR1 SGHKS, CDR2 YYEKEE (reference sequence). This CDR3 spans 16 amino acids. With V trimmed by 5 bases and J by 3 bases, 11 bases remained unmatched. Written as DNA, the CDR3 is TGTGCCAGCAGTTCTAAAGGGGGCTTTGGTGGAAACACCATATATTTT. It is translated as CASSSKGGFGGNTIYF.

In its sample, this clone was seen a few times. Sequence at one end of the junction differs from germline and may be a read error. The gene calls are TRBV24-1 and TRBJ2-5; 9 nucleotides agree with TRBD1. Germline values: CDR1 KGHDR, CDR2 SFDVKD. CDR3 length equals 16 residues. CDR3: CDTSEGTGRFQETQYF. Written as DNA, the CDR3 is TGTGACACCAGTGAGGGGACAGGGAGATTCCAAGAGACCCAGTACTTC.

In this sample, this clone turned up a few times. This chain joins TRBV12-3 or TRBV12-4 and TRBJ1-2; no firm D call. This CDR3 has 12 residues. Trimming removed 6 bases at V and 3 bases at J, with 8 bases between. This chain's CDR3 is CASRLVDYGYTF. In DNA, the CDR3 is TGTGCCAGCAGATTGGTCGACTATGGCTACACCTTC.

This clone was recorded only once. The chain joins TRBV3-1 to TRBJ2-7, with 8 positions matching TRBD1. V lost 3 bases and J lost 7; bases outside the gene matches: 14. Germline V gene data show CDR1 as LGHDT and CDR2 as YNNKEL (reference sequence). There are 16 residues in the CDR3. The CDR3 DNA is TGTGCCAGCAGCCATGCCGGGACAGGCCGACTTGGAGAGCAGTACTTC. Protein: CASSHAGTGRLGEQYF.

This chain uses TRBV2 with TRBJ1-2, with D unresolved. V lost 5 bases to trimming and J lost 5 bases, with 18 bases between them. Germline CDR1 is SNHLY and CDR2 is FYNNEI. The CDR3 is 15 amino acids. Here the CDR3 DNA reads TGTGCCAGCAGTTTTTTCGGGTTCCCGGTGTATGGCTACACCTTC. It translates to CASSFFGFPVYGYTF.

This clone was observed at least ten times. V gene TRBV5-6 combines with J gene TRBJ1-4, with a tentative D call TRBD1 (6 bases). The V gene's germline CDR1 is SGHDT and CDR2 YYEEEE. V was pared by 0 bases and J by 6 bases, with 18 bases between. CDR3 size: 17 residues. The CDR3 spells CASSLGAGALLYEKLFF. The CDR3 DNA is TGTGCCAGCAGCTTGGGGGCAGGGGCCTTACTTTATGAAAAACTGTTTTTT.

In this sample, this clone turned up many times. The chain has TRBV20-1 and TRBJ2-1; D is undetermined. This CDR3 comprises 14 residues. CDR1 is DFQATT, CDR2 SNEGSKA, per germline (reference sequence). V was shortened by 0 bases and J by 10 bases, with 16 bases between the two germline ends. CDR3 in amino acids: CSARDPGGSWEQFF. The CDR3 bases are TGCAGTGCTAGAGATCCTGGTGGATCGTGGGAGCAGTTCTTC.

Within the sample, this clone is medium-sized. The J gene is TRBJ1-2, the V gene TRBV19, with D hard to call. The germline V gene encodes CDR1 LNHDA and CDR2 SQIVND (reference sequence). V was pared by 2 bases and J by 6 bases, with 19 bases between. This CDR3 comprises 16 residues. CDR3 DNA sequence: TGTGCCAGTAGTATACCCAGAGCCCAACTAACGAATGGCTACACCTTC. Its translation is CASSIPRAQLTNGYTF. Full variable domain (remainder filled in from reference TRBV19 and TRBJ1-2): DGGITQSPKYLFRKEGQNVTLSCEQNLNHDAMYWYRQDPGQGLRLIYYSQIVNDFQKGDIAEGYSVSREKKESFPLTVTSAQKNPTAFYLCASSIPRAQLTNGYTFGSGTRLTVV.

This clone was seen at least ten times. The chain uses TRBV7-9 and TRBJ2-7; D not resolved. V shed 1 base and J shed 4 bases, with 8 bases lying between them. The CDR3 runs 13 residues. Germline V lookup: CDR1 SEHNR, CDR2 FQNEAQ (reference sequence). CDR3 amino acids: CASSLDFRYEQYF. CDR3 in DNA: TGTGCCAGCAGCTTAGATTTTCGTTACGAGCAGTACTTC.

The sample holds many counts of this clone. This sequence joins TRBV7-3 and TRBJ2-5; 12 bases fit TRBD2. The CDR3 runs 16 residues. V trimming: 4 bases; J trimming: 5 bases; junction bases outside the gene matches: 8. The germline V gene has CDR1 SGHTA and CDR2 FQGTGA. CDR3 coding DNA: TGTGCCAGCAGCTCCTCGGGACTAGCGGGTTCGGAGACCCAGTACTTC. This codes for CASSSSGLAGSETQYF.

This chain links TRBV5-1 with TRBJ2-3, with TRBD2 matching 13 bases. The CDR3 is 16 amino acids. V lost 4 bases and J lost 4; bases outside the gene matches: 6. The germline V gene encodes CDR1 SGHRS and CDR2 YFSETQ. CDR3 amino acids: CASSTGLAGTPDTQYF. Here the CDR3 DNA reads TGCGCCAGCAGCACGGGACTAGCGGGAACCCCAGATACGCAGTATTTT.

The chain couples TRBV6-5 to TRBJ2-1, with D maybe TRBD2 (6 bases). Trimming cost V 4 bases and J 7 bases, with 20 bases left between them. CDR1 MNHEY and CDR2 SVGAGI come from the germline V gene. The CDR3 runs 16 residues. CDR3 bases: TGTGCCAGCAGTTCAGTAGCGGATACGGGGGTTAATGAGCAGTTCTTC. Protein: CASSSVADTGVNEQFF.

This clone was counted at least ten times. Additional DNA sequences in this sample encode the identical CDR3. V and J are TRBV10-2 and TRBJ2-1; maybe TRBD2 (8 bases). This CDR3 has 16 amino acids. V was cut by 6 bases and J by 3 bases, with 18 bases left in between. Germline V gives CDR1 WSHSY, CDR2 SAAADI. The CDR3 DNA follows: TGCGCCAGCAGCGGCCCGGGGGGGACAGACTACAATGAGCAGTTCTTC. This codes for CASSGPGGTDYNEQFF.

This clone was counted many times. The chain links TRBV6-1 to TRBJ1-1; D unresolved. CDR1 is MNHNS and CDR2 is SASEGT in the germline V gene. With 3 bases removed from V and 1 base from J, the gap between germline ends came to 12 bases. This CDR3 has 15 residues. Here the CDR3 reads CASSDGPERNTEAFF. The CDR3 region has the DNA TGTGCCAGCAGTGACGGGCCCGAGCGGAACACTGAAGCTTTCTTT.

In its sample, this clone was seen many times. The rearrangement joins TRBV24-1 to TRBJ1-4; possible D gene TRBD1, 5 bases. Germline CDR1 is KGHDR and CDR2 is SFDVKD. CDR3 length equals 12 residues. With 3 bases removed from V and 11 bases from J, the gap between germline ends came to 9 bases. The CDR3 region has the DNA TGTGCCACCAGTGATCCAGGGTTGAAACTGTTTTTT. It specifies CATSDPGLKLFF.

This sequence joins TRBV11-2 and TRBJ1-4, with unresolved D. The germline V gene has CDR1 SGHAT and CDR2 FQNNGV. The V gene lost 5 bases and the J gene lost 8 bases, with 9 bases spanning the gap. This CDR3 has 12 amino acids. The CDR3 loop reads CASSPQREKLFF. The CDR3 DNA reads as TGTGCCAGCAGCCCCCAACGGGAAAAACTGTTTTTT.

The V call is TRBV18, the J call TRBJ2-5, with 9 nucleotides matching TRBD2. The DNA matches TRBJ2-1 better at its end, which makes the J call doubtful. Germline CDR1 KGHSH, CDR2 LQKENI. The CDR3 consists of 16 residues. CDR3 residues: CASSPPTSGAYNEQFF. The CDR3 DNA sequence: TGTGCCAGCTCACCACCGACTAGCGGTGCCTACAATGAGCAGTTCTTC.

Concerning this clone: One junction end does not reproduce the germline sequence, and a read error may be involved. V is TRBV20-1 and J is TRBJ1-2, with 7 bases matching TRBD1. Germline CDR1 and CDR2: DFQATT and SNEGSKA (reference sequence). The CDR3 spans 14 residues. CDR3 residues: CSAHIILQGDGYNF. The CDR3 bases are TGCAGTGCTCACATTATACTCCAGGGGGATGGCTACAACTTC.